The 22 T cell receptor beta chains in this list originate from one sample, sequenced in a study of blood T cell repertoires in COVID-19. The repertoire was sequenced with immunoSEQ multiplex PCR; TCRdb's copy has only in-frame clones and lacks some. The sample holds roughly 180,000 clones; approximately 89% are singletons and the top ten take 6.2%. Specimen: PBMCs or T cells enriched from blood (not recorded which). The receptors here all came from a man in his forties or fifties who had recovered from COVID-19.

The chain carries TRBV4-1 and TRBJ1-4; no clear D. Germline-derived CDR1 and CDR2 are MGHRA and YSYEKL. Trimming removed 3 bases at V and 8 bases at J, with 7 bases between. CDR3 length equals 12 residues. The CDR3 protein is CASSHPQEKLFF. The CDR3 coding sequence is TGCGCCAGCAGCCACCCACAAGAAAAACTGTTTTTT.

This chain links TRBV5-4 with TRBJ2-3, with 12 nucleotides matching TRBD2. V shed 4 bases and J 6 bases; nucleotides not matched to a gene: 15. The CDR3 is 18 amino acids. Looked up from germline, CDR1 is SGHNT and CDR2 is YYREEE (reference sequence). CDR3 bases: TGTGCCAGCAGCCCGGTACCTTCTAGCGGGAGGGCCGTGGATACGCAGTATTTT. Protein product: CASSPVPSSGRAVDTQYF.

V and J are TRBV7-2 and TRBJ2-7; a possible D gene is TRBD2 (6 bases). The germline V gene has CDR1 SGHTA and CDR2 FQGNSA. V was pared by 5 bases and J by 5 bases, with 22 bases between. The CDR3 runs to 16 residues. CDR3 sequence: CASSRPPGPSADEQYF. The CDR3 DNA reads TGTGCCAGCAGCCGCCCCCCGGGTCCTAGCGCGGACGAGCAGTACTTC.

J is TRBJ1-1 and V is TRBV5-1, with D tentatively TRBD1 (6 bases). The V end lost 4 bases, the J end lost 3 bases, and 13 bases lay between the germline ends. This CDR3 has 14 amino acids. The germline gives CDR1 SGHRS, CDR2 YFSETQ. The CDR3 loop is CASSVQGEDTEAFF. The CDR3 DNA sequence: TGCGCCAGCAGCGTACAGGGAGAGGACACTGAAGCTTTCTTT.

In DNA, the CDR3 is TGTGCCTGGAGTGTACTGAGCGATATCCAGCCCCAGCATTTT. This codes for CAWSVLSDIQPQHF. V usage is TRBV30 and J usage is TRBJ1-5; no definite D call. CDR1 and CDR2 (germline): GTSNPN, SVGIG (reference sequence). The V end lost 0 bases, the J end lost 7 bases, and 13 bases lay between the germline ends. This CDR3 is 14 amino acids long.

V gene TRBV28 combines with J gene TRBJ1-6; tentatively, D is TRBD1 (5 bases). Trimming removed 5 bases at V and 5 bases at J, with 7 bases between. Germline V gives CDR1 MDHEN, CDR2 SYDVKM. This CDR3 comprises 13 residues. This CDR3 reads CASSHRNNSPLHF. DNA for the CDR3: TGTGCCAGCAGTCACAGGAATAATTCACCCCTCCACTTT.

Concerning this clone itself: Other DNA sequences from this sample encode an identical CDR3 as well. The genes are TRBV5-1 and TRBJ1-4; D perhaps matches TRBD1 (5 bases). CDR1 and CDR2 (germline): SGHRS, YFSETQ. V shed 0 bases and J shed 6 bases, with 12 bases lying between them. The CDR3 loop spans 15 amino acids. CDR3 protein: CASSLAGRVDEKLFF. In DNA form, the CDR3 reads TGCGCCAGCAGCTTGGCCGGCAGGGTGGATGAAAAACTGTTTTTT.

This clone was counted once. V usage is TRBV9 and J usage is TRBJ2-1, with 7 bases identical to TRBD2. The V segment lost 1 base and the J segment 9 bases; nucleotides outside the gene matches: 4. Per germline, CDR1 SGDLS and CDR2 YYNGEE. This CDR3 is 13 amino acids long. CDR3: CASSVSPGGEQFF. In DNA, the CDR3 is TGTGCCAGCAGCGTATCCCCGGGGGGTGAGCAGTTCTTC.

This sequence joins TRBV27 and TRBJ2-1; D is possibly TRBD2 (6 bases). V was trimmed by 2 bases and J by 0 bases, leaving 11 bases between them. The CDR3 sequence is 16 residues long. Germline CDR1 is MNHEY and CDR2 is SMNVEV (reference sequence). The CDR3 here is CASSLAGRSSYNEQFF. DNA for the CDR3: TGTGCCAGCAGTTTAGCGGGAAGGAGCTCCTACAATGAGCAGTTCTTC.

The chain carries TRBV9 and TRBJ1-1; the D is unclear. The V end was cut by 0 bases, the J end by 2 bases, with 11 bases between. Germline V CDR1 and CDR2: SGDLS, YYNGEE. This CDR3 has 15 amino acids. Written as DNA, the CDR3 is TGTGCCAGCAGCGTAGCAGAAGTCTTTAACACTGAAGCTTTCTTT. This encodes CASSVAEVFNTEAFF.

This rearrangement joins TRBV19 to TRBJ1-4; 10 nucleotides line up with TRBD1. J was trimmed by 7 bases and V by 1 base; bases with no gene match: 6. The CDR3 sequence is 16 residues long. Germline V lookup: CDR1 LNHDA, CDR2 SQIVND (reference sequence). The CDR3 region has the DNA TGTGCCAGTAGTATAGCTAAGACAGGGGGCGGTGAAAAACTGTTTTTT. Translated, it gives CASSIAKTGGGEKLFF.

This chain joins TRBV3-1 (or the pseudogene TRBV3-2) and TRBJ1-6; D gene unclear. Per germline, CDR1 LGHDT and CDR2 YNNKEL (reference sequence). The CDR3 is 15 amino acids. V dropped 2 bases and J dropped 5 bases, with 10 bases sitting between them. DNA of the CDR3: TGTGCCAGCAGCCAATATACACAGAATAATTCACCCCTCCACTTT. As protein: CASSQYTQNNSPLHF.

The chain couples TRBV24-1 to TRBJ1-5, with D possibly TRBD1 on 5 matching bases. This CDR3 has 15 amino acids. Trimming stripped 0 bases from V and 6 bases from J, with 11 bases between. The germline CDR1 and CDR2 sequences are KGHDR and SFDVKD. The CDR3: CATSDLGQHSQPQHF. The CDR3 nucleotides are TGTGCCACCAGTGATTTGGGACAACATAGTCAGCCCCAGCATTTT.

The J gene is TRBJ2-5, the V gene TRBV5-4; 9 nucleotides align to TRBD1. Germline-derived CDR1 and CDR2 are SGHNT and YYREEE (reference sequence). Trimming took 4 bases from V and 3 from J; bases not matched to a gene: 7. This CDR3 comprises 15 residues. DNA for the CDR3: TGTGCCAGCAGCGTCCCGGGACAGGGAGAAGAGACCCAGTACTTC. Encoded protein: CASSVPGQGEETQYF.

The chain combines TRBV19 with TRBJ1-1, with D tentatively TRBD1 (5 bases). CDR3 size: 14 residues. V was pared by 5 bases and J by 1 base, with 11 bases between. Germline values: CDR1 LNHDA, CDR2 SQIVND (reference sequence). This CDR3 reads CASSQTETNTEAFF. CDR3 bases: TGTGCCAGTAGTCAGACAGAGACGAACACTGAAGCTTTCTTT.

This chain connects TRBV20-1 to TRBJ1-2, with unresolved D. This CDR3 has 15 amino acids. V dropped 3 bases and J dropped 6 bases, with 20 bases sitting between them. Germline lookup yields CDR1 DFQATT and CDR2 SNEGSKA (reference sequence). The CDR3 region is CSASEPARVVDGYTF. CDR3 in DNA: TGCAGTGCTAGTGAACCCGCAAGAGTAGTCGATGGCTACACCTTC.

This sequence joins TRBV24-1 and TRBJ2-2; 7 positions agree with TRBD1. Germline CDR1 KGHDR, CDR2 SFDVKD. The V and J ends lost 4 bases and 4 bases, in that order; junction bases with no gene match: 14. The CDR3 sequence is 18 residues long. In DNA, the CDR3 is TGTGCCACCAGTGAGAATACTGACAGGGACGGGGTCACCGGGGAGCTGTTTTTT. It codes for CATSENTDRDGVTGELFF.

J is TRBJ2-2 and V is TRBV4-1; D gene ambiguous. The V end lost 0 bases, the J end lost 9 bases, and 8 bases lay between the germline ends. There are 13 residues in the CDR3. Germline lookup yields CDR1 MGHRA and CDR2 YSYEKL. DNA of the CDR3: TGCGCCAGCAGCCAAGATTTTTGGCGGGAGCTGTTTTTT. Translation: CASSQDFWRELFF.

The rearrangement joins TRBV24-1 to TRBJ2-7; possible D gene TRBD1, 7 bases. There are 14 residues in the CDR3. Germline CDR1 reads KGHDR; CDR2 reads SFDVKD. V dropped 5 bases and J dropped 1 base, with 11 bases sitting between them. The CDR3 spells CATSGGDRSYEQYF. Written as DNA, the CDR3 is TGTGCCACCAGTGGGGGGGACAGATCCTACGAGCAGTACTTC.

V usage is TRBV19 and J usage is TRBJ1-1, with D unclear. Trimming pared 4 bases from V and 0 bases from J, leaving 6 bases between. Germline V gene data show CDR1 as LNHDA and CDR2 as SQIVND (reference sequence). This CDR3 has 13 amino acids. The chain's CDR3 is CASSTVMNTEAFF. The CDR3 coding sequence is TGTGCCAGTAGTACGGTAATGAACACTGAAGCTTTCTTT.

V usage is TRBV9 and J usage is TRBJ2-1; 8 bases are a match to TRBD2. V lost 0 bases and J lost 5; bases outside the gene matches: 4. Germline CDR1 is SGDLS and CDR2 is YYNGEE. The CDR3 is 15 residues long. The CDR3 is CASSVARGGNNEQFF. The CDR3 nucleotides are TGTGCCAGCAGCGTAGCGCGCGGGGGGAACAATGAGCAGTTCTTC.

The CDR3 protein is CASSVGGGSPYEQYF. In nucleotides, the CDR3 is TGTGCCAGCAGCGTAGGGGGCGGAAGTCCCTACGAGCAGTACTTC. This chain uses TRBV9 with TRBJ2-7, with D possibly being TRBD1 (5 bases). This CDR3 comprises 15 residues. From germline, CDR1 is SGDLS and CDR2 YYNGEE. The V gene lost 0 bases and the J gene lost 2 bases, with 12 bases spanning the gap.